The entry below describes one T cell receptor (beta chain). What it binds is not known. No DNA is shown, since the ends of the CDR3 on it are uncertain; the CDR3 is the one TCRdb lists. The data were obtained in a study of cytomegalovirus exposure and HLA in healthy donors. From its first to its last residue, the CDR3 has 15 amino acids. Germline CDR1 and CDR2: MNHEY and SMNVEV (reference sequence). Primers included in the PCR were 60 Vbeta and 13 Jbeta primers. As originally analysed: Per a later analysis, the number of unique TCR beta chains was about 80 million, of which 8.5 million to 11 million were shared. Data came from immunoSEQ multiplex PCR; TCRdb stores just in-frame clones and leaves some out. D and trimming come from the DNA, and the V and J calls and clone size come from that table. The sample includes around 200,000 clones. Study conclusions and caveats: As a later analysis showed, several of the most significant clusters appeared to be linked to common viral pathogens. Among TCR beta chains, those listed as cytomegalovirus-associated numbered approximately 150.

Each donor was nominally healthy when sampled (though unrecorded immune exposures were likely). The sample comprised PBMCs. V and J are TRBV27 and TRBJ2-2; the table names TRBD1, a call not compared with the DNA. The TCR originated in a girl aged 2 to 10 in good health and CMV-seropositive. CDR3 loop: CASTLQGFGAGELFF.